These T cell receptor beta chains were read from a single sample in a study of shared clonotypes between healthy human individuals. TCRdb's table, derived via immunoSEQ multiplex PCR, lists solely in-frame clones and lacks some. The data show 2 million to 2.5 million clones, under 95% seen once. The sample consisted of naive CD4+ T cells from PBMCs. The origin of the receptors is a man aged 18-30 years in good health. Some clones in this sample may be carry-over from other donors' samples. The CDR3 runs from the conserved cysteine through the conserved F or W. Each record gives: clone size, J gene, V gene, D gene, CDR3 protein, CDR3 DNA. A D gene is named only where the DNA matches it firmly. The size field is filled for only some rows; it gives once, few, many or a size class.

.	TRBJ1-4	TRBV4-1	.	CASSQGTANNEKLFF	TGCGCCAGCAGCCAAGGGACAGCGAATAATGAAAAACTGTTTTTT
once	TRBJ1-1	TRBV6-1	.	CASGISGDTEAFF	TGTGCCAGCGGAATATCAGGGGACACTGAAGCTTTCTTT
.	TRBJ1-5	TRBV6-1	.	CASSDRVNQPQHF	TGTGCCAGCAGTGACAGGGTGAATCAGCCCCAGCATTTT
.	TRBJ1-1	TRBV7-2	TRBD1	CASSPRTGGSTEAFF	TGTGCCAGCAGCCCTCGGACAGGGGGGAGCACTGAAGCTTTCTTT
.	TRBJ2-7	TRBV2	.	CASIRQTTSYEQYF	TGTGCCAGCATAAGACAGACGACTTCCTACGAGCAGTACTTC
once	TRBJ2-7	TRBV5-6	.	CASRGGSYEQYF	TGTGCCAGCAGAGGGGGTTCTTACGAGCAGTACTTC
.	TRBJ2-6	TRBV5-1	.	CASSPRGGANVLTF	TGCGCCAGCAGCCCCCGGGGAGGGGCCAACGTCCTGACTTTC
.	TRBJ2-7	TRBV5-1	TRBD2	CASSLAGTSGSAQYF	TGCGCCAGCAGCTTGGCCGGGACTAGCGGGAGTGCGCAGTACTTC
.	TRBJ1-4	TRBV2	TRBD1	CASSGQGALNEKLFF	TGTGCCAGCAGTGGACAGGGGGCACTGAATGAAAAACTGTTTTTT
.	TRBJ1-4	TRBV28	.	CASSRRAGGEKLFF	TGTGCCAGCAGTAGAAGGGCCGGAGGGGAAAAACTGTTTTTT
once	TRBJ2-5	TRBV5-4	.	CASSTRDSQETQYF	TGTGCCAGCAGCACCCGGGACTCTCAAGAGACCCAGTACTTC
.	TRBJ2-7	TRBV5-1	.	CASSLEWGASYEQYF	TGCGCCAGCAGCTTGGAGTGGGGGGCGTCCTACGAGCAGTACTTC
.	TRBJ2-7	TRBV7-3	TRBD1	CASSFGRGPYEQYF	TGTGCCAGCAGCTTCGGCAGGGGGCCCTACGAGCAGTACTTC
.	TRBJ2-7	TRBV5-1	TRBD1	CASSGTGTGGYEQYF	TGCGCCAGCAGCGGAACCGGGACAGGGGGGTACGAGCAGTACTTC
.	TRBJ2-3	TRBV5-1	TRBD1	CASSTGQGDTQYF	TGCGCCAGCAGCACGGGACAGGGAGATACGCAGTATTTT
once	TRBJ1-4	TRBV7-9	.	CASSLVTREEKLFF	TGTGCCAGCAGCTTAGTAACCCGGGAGGAAAAACTGTTTTTT
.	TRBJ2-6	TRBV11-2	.	CASSNSGANVLTF	TGTGCCAGCAGTAATTCTGGGGCCAACGTCCTGACTTTC
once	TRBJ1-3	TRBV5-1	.	CASSLAGVRYGNTIYF	TGCGCCAGCAGCTTGGCCGGAGTTAGGTACGGAAACACCATATATTTT
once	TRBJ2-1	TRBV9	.	CASSVGPPGTKGYNEQFF	TGTGCCAGCAGCGTAGGCCCCCCGGGAACTAAGGGGTACAATGAGCAGTTCTTC
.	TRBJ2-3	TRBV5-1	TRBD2	CASSYGTSGRTDTQYF	TGCGCCAGCAGCTACGGGACTAGCGGGCGCACAGATACGCAGTATTTT
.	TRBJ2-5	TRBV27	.	CASSPQGAILGTQYF	TGTGCCAGCAGCCCGCAGGGAGCGATTTTAGGGACCCAGTACTTC
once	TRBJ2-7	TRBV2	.	CASSESASSYEQYF	TGTGCCAGCAGTGAATCGGCGAGCTCCTACGAGCAGTACTTC
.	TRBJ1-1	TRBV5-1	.	CASSLGGSGTEAFF	TGCGCCAGCAGCTTGGGAGGGTCGGGGACTGAAGCTTTCTTT
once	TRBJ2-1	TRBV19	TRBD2	CASSIFSGRHNEQFF	TGTGCCAGTAGTATCTTTAGCGGGAGGCACAATGAGCAGTTCTTC
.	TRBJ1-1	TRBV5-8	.	CASSLVGRESFF	TGTGCCAGCAGCTTGGTAGGGAGGGAATCTTTCTTT
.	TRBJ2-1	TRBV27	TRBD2	CASSGRTSGNNEQFF	TGTGCCAGCAGTGGCCGGACTAGCGGGAATAATGAGCAGTTCTTC
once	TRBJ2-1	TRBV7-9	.	CASSSWDGLIPLIF	TGTGCCAGCAGCTCCTGGGACGGCCTAATCCCCCTTATCTTC
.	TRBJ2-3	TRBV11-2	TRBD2	CASSLGLETDTQYF	TGTGCCAGCAGCCTGGGACTAGAGACAGATACGCAGTATTTT
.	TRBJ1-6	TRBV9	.	CASSVGRTTHNSPLHF	TGTGCCAGCAGCGTAGGGAGGACTACTCATAATTCACCCCTCCACTTT
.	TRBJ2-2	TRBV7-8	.	CASSTAPAGTGELFF	TGTGCCAGCAGCACCGCTCCGGCAGGCACCGGGGAGCTGTTTTTT
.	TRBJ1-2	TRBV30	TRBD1	CAWSSGGAFYTF	TGTGCCTGGAGTTCAGGGGGCGCTTTCTACACCTTC